One sample yielded the 29 T cell receptor beta chains listed below, sequenced in a study of blood T cell repertoires in COVID-19. TCRdb's table, derived via immunoSEQ multiplex PCR, lists solely in-frame clones and lacks some. The sample holds roughly 340,000 clones, under 95% seen once. Sequenced input: peripheral blood. These receptors all stem from a woman younger than 30 who had recovered from COVID-19.

V is TRBV7-9 and J is TRBJ2-6; 10 bases match TRBD1. This CDR3 has 17 residues. Germline CDR1 and CDR2: SEHNR and FQNEAQ (reference sequence). J gave up 4 bases and V 5 bases, and 8 bases lay outside the gene matches. The CDR3 here is CASSQPGTGAGANVLTF. DNA for the CDR3: TGTGCCAGCAGCCAACCCGGGACAGGGGCCGGGGCCAACGTCCTGACTTTC.

This sequence joins TRBV24-1 and TRBJ2-7, with D tentatively TRBD1 (5 bases). This CDR3 spans 12 amino acids. Germline CDR1 KGHDR, CDR2 SFDVKD. The CDR3 protein is CATSDRTSTSQV. The CDR3 DNA follows: TGTGCCACCAGTGACCGGACATCCACCAGTCAAGTC.

V and J are TRBV6-5 and TRBJ2-3; maybe TRBD1 (6 bases). The CDR3 is 15 residues long. The V end lost 4 bases, the J end lost 0 bases, and 11 bases lay between the germline ends. CDR1 and CDR2 (germline): MNHEY, SVGAGI. The CDR3 sequence is CASSWTDSSTDTQYF. The DNA of the CDR3 is TGTGCCAGCAGTTGGACGGACAGTAGCACAGATACGCAGTATTTT.

The rearrangement joins TRBV5-1 to TRBJ1-1, with D possibly TRBD1 on 6 matching bases. This CDR3 region has 13 residues. V shed 6 bases and J shed 3 bases, with 12 bases lying between them. The V gene's germline CDR1 is SGHRS and CDR2 YFSETQ. The CDR3 nucleotides read TGCGCCAGCAAGTTCAGGACAGACACTGAAGCTTTCTTT. This gives the protein CASKFRTDTEAFF.

This clone showed up just once. The V and J genes are TRBV9 and TRBJ2-3; D is unclear. V was trimmed by 3 bases and J by 4 bases, leaving 9 bases between them. Germline V gene sequence: CDR1 SGDLS, CDR2 YYNGEE. CDR3 length: 13 residues. CDR3 protein: CASSASMADTQYF. Here the CDR3 DNA reads TGTGCCAGCAGCGCCTCTATGGCAGATACGCAGTATTTT.

This clone came up a few times. V usage is TRBV6-2 or TRBV6-3 and J usage is TRBJ1-5; D is uncertain. The CDR3 has 15 residues. Germline lookup yields CDR1 MNHEY and CDR2 SVGEGT. Between the trimmed V and J ends, which lost 0 bases and 7 bases, there was a span of 13 bases. The CDR3 here is CASSYSFLTRQPQHF. The CDR3 nucleotides read TGTGCCAGCAGTTACTCTTTTCTGACGCGGCAGCCCCAGCATTTT.

This clone was observed a single time. The genes are TRBV6-5 and TRBJ1-1; D uncertain. Deletions cut 7 bases from V and 1 base from J, with 13 bases between. The length of the CDR3 is 14 residues. CDR1 is MNHEY and CDR2 is SVGAGI in the germline V gene. CDR3 protein: CASTPLRSNTEAFF. In nucleotides, the CDR3 is TGTGCCAGCACCCCCCTGAGGTCGAACACTGAAGCTTTCTTT.

The J gene is TRBJ1-1, the V gene TRBV2; D is possibly TRBD1 (6 bases). Germline V gene sequence: CDR1 SNHLY, CDR2 FYNNEI. The CDR3 extends over 13 amino acids. V was shortened by 6 bases and J by 8 bases, with 16 bases between the two germline ends. The CDR3 DNA is TGTGCCAGCAGCGCTACAGGGTTCATGGAAGCTTTCTTT. Amino acid sequence: CASSATGFMEAFF.

The CDR3 protein is CASSTRQGTDTQYF. Written as DNA, the CDR3 is TGTGCCAGCAGCACTCGACAGGGGACAGATACGCAGTATTTT. This chain connects TRBV5-4 to TRBJ2-3; 8 bases line up with TRBD1. Germline lookup yields CDR1 SGHNT and CDR2 YYREEE (reference sequence). The V and J ends lost 4 bases and 3 bases, in that order; junction bases with no gene match: 4. The CDR3 runs 14 residues. Based on the CDR3 plus reference TRBV5-4 and TRBJ2-3, the full variable domain is ETGVTQSPTHLIKTRGQQVTLRCSSQSGHNTVSWYQQALGQGPQFIFQYYREEENGRGNFPPRFSGLQFPNYSSELNVNALELDDSALYLCASSTRQGTDTQYFGPGTRLTVL.

J is TRBJ2-7 and V is TRBV19, with TRBD2 matching 8 bases. The CDR3 spans 14 residues. Germline loops: CDR1 LNHDA, CDR2 SQIVND (reference sequence). V lost 9 bases and J lost 4; bases outside the gene matches: 11. The CDR3 loop is CASRSGSPGYEQYV. The CDR3 DNA reads TGTGCCAGCAGAAGCGGGAGCCCCGGATACGAGCAGTACGTC.

This sequence joins TRBV27 and TRBJ1-1; D possibly corresponds to TRBD1 (6 bases). This CDR3 comprises 11 residues. Trimming pared 5 bases from V and 8 bases from J, leaving 9 bases between. Germline lookup yields CDR1 MNHEY and CDR2 SMNVEV (reference sequence). DNA for the CDR3: TGTGCCAGCAGTATTGGACAGGAAGCTTTCTTT. Protein product: CASSIGQEAFF.

The V call is TRBV24-1, the J call TRBJ2-2; tentatively, D is TRBD1 (5 bases). The CDR3 length is 16 residues. Germline loops: CDR1 KGHDR, CDR2 SFDVKD. Trimming shortened V by 2 bases and J by 4 bases, and 13 bases separated the two germline ends. The CDR3 coding sequence is TGTGCCACCAGTGATTGGTTGGGGCGCGGCACCGGGGAGCTGTTTTTT. Its translation: CATSDWLGRGTGELFF.

The CDR3 is CASSVVEMNTEAFF. CDR3 nucleotides: TGTGCCAGCAGCGTAGTGGAGATGAACACTGAAGCTTTCTTT. The J gene is TRBJ1-1, the V gene TRBV9; unclear D gene. V lost 0 bases, J lost 0 bases, and 6 bases lay in between. CDR3 length: 14 amino acids. Germline V gene sequence: CDR1 SGDLS, CDR2 YYNGEE. The full variable domain, completed using reference TRBV9 and TRBJ1-1, is DSGVTQTPKHLITATGQRVTLRCSPRSGDLSVYWYQQSLDQGLQFLIQYYNGEERAKGNILERFSAQQFPDLHSELNLSSLELGDSALYFCASSVVEMNTEAFFGQGTRLTVV.

The V and J genes are TRBV12-3 or TRBV12-4 and TRBJ2-1; D remains unclear. Trimming cost V 7 bases and J 8 bases, with 15 bases left between them. CDR3 size: 13 residues. As DNA, the CDR3 is TGTGCCAGCACCGGTTTGCGACTCGATGAGCAGTTCTTC. As protein: CASTGLRLDEQFF.

The V call is TRBV6-2 or TRBV6-3, the J call TRBJ1-5; 7 bases are shared with TRBD1. V was clipped by 6 bases and J by 3 bases; unmatched bases: 5. The CDR3 is 14 amino acids. CDR1 and CDR2 (germline): MNHEY, SVGEGT. The CDR3: CASSPDRVNQPQHF. The CDR3 DNA reads TGTGCCAGCAGCCCAGACAGGGTCAATCAGCCCCAGCATTTT.

The V and J genes are TRBV6-5 and TRBJ1-3; D remains ambiguous. V was trimmed by 8 bases and J by 0 bases, leaving 11 bases between them. Germline-derived CDR1 and CDR2 are MNHEY and SVGAGI. The CDR3 length is 14 residues. In DNA form, the CDR3 reads TGTGCCAGCGGCGGGCCCATCTCTGGAAACACCATATATTTT. Protein: CASGGPISGNTIYF.

The chain links TRBV6-2 or TRBV6-3 to TRBJ1-3, with TRBD1 as a possible D gene (5 bases). Germline CDR1 is MNHEY and CDR2 is SVGEGT. V was clipped by 4 bases and J by 4 bases, with 11 bases between them. The CDR3 loop spans 14 amino acids. The CDR3 DNA follows: TGTGCCAGCAGTTCCAGGGTCAAAGGAAACACCATATATTTT. Translating gives CASSSRVKGNTIYF.

The chain employs TRBV6-6 and TRBJ2-2, with a possible D match to TRBD1 (5 bases). The CDR3 spans 16 residues. Trimming removed 0 bases from V and 3 bases from J, with 11 bases in between. Germline loops: CDR1 MNHNY, CDR2 SVGAGI (reference sequence). The CDR3 here is CASSYSNRFDTGELFF. The CDR3, as DNA: TGTGCCAGCAGTTACTCGAACAGGTTTGACACCGGGGAGCTGTTTTTT.

This chain joins TRBV7-2 and TRBJ2-5; TRBD1 aligns across 7 bases. Germline V gene lookup returns CDR1 SGHTA and CDR2 FQGNSA. V shed 8 bases and J 7 bases; nucleotides not matched to a gene: 10. The CDR3 has 13 residues. The CDR3 loop reads CASGPGQFGTQYF. CDR3 sequence (DNA): TGTGCCAGCGGCCCGGGACAGTTCGGGACCCAGTACTTC.

The rearrangement joins TRBV7-9 to TRBJ2-7; possibly TRBD2 for D (6 bases). The CDR3 covers 18 residues. CDR1 SEHNR and CDR2 FQNEAQ come from the germline V gene (reference sequence). Deletions cut 2 bases from V and 3 bases from J, with 23 bases between. The CDR3 region is CASSLKGASVTAYYEQYV. The DNA of the CDR3 is TGTGCCAGCAGCTTAAAAGGAGCTAGCGTGACTGCTTACTACGAGCAGTACGTC.

The chain is built from TRBV7-8 and TRBJ2-1; D is perhaps TRBD2 (5 bases). Trimming took 1 base from V and 9 from J, leaving 13 bases between them. CDR3 length equals 14 residues. The germline gives CDR1 SGHVS, CDR2 FQNEAQ. CDR3 sequence (DNA): TGTGCCAGCAGCTTAGTTCTACGGGCGGGTGAGCAGTTCTTC. It is translated as CASSLVLRAGEQFF.

The V and J genes are TRBV25-1 and TRBJ2-3; 10 bases line up with TRBD2. Germline CDR1 and CDR2: MGHDK and SYGVNS. V dropped 3 bases and J dropped 3; count of bases not matched to a gene: 12. CDR3 size: 18 residues. CDR3 in DNA: TGTGCCAGCAGTGACGAGTTGCTAGCGGGAGTTAGTACAGATACGCAGTATTTT. It yields the protein CASSDELLAGVSTDTQYF.

The CDR3 DNA is TGTGCCAGCAGAGGGCCCGGGGGGGGCTACACCTTC. This gives the protein CASRGPGGGYTF. This chain links TRBV25-1 with TRBJ1-2, with D perhaps TRBD1 (5 bases). This CDR3 has 12 amino acids. Per the germline V gene, CDR1 is MGHDK and CDR2 is SYGVNS. The V gene lost 6 bases and the J gene lost 8 bases, with 13 bases spanning the gap.

J is TRBJ2-1 and V is TRBV5-1; 10 bases align to TRBD2. The germline gives CDR1 SGHRS, CDR2 YFSETQ. The CDR3 spans 15 residues. V was clipped by 4 bases and J by 4 bases; unmatched bases: 5. The CDR3 here is CASSTRTSGYNEQFF. CDR3 in DNA: TGCGCCAGCAGCACCAGGACTAGCGGTTACAATGAGCAGTTCTTC.

This CDR3 is CASSPGTGVGTLISGYTF. The DNA of the CDR3 is TGTGCCAGCAGCCCCGGGACTGGAGTGGGTACGCTCATTAGCGGCTACACCTTC. The genes are TRBV11-2 and TRBJ1-2, with D tentatively TRBD1 (5 bases). Germline lookup yields CDR1 SGHAT and CDR2 FQNNGV. The CDR3 is 18 amino acids. The V and J ends lost 5 bases and 8 bases respectively, with 30 bases between them.

Remarks on this clone: A junction end diverges from the germline sequence, so it may reflect a read error. The genes are TRBV3-1 (or the pseudogene TRBV3-2) and TRBJ2-1, with TRBD2 matching over 8 bases. Germline V lookup: CDR1 LGHDT, CDR2 YNNKEL (reference sequence). The CDR3 totals 13 residues. The CDR3 here is CASSRKGQAGEIF. CDR3 nucleotides: TGTGCCAGCAGCCGGAAGGGTCAAGCGGGGGAGATCTTC.

V is TRBV27 and J is TRBJ1-6; maybe TRBD1 (6 bases). The CDR3 has 15 residues. Germline V gives CDR1 MNHEY, CDR2 SMNVEV (reference sequence). Deletions cut 0 bases from V and 8 bases from J, with 11 bases between. CDR3 region: CASSLSRGPHSPLHF. DNA of the CDR3: TGTGCCAGCAGTTTATCGCGGGGGCCGCATTCACCCCTCCACTTT.

The chain is built from TRBV7-2 and TRBJ2-1, with TRBD2 matching 11 bases. Losses at the gene ends were 1 base for V and 3 bases for J; bases not matched to a gene: 5. The CDR3 runs 17 residues. Germline CDR1 is SGHTA and CDR2 is FQGNSA. The CDR3 is CASSLVLAGGYYNEQFF. CDR3 in DNA: TGTGCCAGCAGCTTAGTCCTAGCGGGAGGTTACTACAATGAGCAGTTCTTC.

The chain joins TRBV6-5 to TRBJ1-2; 10 nucleotides line up with TRBD1. Germline-derived CDR1 and CDR2 are MNHEY and SVGAGI. The length of the CDR3 is 14 residues. V was pared by 10 bases and J by 2 bases, with 7 bases of the junction left unmatched. CDR3 loop: CATLGTGANYGYTF. The CDR3 DNA sequence: TGTGCCACCCTAGGGACAGGGGCGAACTATGGCTACACCTTC.